This TCR beta chain emerged from a study of blood T cell repertoires in COVID-19. The participants were between about 18 and 89 years old and came from about two dozen US areas. Participants' reported clinical history set cohort assignment. Sequencing was performed with immunoSEQ multiplex PCR; in TCRdb, only in-frame clones are kept and a portion is missing. The repertoire consists of 200,000 to 250,000 clones, with 70% to 90% occurring once and the leading ten covering roughly 1.6%. The CDR3 extends over 16 amino acids. CDR1 and CDR2 from the germline V gene are SGHTA and FQGNSA. The V and J ends lost 4 bases and 1 base, in that order; junction bases with no gene match: 7.

The chain has TRBV7-2 and TRBJ2-7, with TRBD1 identical over 10 bases. The TCR comes from a woman aged 45-65 years who had recovered from COVID-19. The sequenced sample consisted of PBMCs or T cells enriched from blood (not recorded which). CDR3 loop: CASSSSGTGASYEQYF. CDR3 nucleotides: TGTGCCAGCAGCTCTTCCGGGACAGGGGCGTCCTACGAGCAGTACTTC.